A single sample gave rise to the 12 T cell receptor beta chains below, sequenced in a study of T-cell memory formation after mild COVID-19. MiXCR, applied by TCRdb to the 5' RACE reads, yields one record per CDR3 protein. Of more than 200,000 distinct CDR3 sequences in the sample, about 17% are singletons; the top ten hold around 3.7%. The specimen sequenced was PBMCs or a T cell subset sorted from them (not recorded which). Receptor source: a young man who had mild COVID-19 (a few samples of this study predate the infection). Cell type and time point are not known.

The rearrangement links TRBV7-9 to TRBJ2-1; D possibly matches TRBD1 or TRBD2 (5 bases each). CDR3 length: 15 amino acids. Per the germline V gene, CDR1 is SEHNR and CDR2 is FQNEAQ (reference sequence). The ends were cut back, 5 bases at V and 7 bases at J, with 18 bases in the middle. Here the CDR3 reads CASSPGPPRLNEQFF. The CDR3 DNA reads TGTGCCAGCAGCCCGGGACCTCCGAGGCTAAATGAGCAGTTCTTC.

CDR3 protein: CASSSEGRDRGGYTF. The CDR3 nucleotides read TGCGCCAGCAGCTCGGAAGGTCGGGACAGGGGAGGCTACACCTTC. The chain couples TRBV5-1 to TRBJ1-2, with TRBD1 matching 10 bases. The ends lost 3 bases at V and 8 bases at J; junction bases unmatched: 10. There are 15 residues in the CDR3. Per germline, CDR1 SGHRS and CDR2 YFSETQ.

The CDR3 nucleotides are TGCAGTGCCCGCAGTCCGGTTTCTAGCACAGATACGCAGTATTTT. Translation gives CSARSPVSSTDTQYF. J is TRBJ2-3 and V is TRBV20-1; no definite D call. V lost 6 bases, J lost 0 bases, and 16 bases lay in between. The CDR3 covers 15 residues. Germline CDR1 reads DFQATT; CDR2 reads SNEGSKA (reference sequence).

V usage is TRBV20-1 and J usage is TRBJ1-4, with 7 bases matching TRBD1. CDR1 is DFQATT, CDR2 SNEGSKA, per germline (reference sequence). J was trimmed by 4 bases and V by 3 bases; bases with no gene match: 2. The CDR3 is 13 residues long. The CDR3 DNA reads as TGCAGTGCTAGTGGGACAGTTAATGAAAAACTGTTTTTT. It yields the protein CSASGTVNEKLFF.

This clonotype has a count of ten or more. Here the CDR3 DNA reads TGTGCCAGCAGCCCCCGACTAGCGGGGAGCGGGGAGCTGTTTTTT. Residues: CASSPRLAGSGELFF. The genes are TRBV5-5 and TRBJ2-2; 11 nucleotides agree with TRBD2. The CDR3 spans 15 residues. The ends lost 4 bases at V and 7 bases at J; junction bases unmatched: 6. Germline V gene data show CDR1 as SGHKS and CDR2 as YYEKEE (reference sequence).

The V gene is TRBV6-5, the J gene TRBJ1-1; D may be TRBD1 (5 bases). This CDR3 has 13 residues. V dropped 7 bases and J dropped 5 bases, with 14 bases sitting between them. Per the germline V gene, CDR1 is MNHEY and CDR2 is SVGAGI. For the CDR3, the DNA is TGTGCCAGCACCCAGGGTCGGTGGACTGAAGCTTTCTTT. Translated, it gives CASTQGRWTEAFF.

The sample holds a few counts of this clonotype. The rearrangement joins TRBV5-1 to TRBJ1-2; TRBD1 is a possible D gene (6 bases). CDR3 length equals 13 residues. V shed 4 bases and J shed 8 bases, with 15 bases lying between them. Germline assignment: CDR1 SGHRS and CDR2 YFSETQ. CDR3 residues: CASSPSTGPGYTF. CDR3 sequence (DNA): TGCGCCAGCAGCCCCTCCACAGGGCCCGGCTACACCTTC. Complete variable domain (other parts from reference TRBV5-1 and TRBJ1-2): KAGVTQTPRYLIKTRGQQVTLSCSPISGHRSVSWYQQTPGQGLQFLFEYFSETQRNKGNFPGRFSGRQFSNSRSEMNVSTLELGDSALYLCASSPSTGPGYTFGSGTRLTVV.

The chain has TRBV5-1 and TRBJ1-3, with D maybe TRBD1 (6 bases). There are 16 residues in the CDR3. Per the germline V gene, CDR1 is SGHRS and CDR2 is YFSETQ. Trimming took off 0 bases at V and 0 bases at J, with 10 bases between the two ends. This chain's CDR3 is CASSLGQVGSGNTIYF. The CDR3 DNA follows: TGCGCCAGCAGCTTGGGACAGGTGGGCTCTGGAAACACCATATATTTT.

This clonotype was seen more than once but under ten times. In DNA form, the CDR3 reads TGCAGCGTTGTTTCTGCAGGGGAGACCCAGTACTTC. It encodes CSVVSAGETQYF. The rearrangement uses TRBV29-1 and TRBJ2-5, with a tentative D call TRBD1 (5 bases). The V and J ends lost 4 bases and 5 bases respectively, with 11 bases between them. Germline-derived CDR1 and CDR2 are SQVTM and ANQGSEA. The CDR3 consists of 12 residues.

The rearrangement uses TRBV6-6 and TRBJ2-5; D not resolved. The CDR3 is made up of 13 amino acids. Germline values: CDR1 MNHNY, CDR2 SVGAGI (reference sequence). Trimming took off 5 bases at V and 4 bases at J, with 11 bases between the two ends. CDR3 sequence: CASSRDWGETQYF. In nucleotides, the CDR3 is TGTGCCAGCAGTCGCGATTGGGGAGAGACCCAGTACTTC.

The table lists this clonotype with a few counts. Here the CDR3 reads CASSPVGDEQFF. CDR3 nucleotides: TGTGCCAGCTCACCGGTGGGGGATGAGCAGTTCTTC. This chain links TRBV18 with TRBJ2-1; D may be TRBD1 or TRBD2 (5 bases each). The CDR3 totals 12 residues. The V and J ends lost 3 bases and 8 bases respectively, with 8 bases between them. Germline V CDR1 and CDR2: KGHSH, LQKENI.

The chain is built from TRBV7-8 and TRBJ2-7; the D is unclear. CDR1 is SGHVS and CDR2 is FQNEAQ in the germline V gene. V shed 1 base and J shed 0 bases, with 7 bases lying between them. The CDR3 length is 14 residues. The CDR3 is CASSLGSNSYEQYV. The CDR3 region has the DNA TGTGCCAGCAGCTTAGGGTCTAACTCCTACGAGCAGTACGTC.